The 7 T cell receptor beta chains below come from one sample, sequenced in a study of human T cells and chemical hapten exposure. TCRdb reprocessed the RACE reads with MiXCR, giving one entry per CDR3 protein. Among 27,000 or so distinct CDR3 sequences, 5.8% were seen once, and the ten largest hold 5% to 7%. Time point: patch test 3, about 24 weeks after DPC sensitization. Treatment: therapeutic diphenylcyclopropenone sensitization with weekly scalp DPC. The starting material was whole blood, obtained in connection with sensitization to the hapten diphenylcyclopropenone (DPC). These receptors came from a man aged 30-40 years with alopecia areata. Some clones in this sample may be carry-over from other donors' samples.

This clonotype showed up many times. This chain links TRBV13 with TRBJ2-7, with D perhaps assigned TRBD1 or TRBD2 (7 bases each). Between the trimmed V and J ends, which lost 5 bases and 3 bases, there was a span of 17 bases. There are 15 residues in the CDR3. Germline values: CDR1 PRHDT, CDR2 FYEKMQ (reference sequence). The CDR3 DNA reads TGTGCCAGCAGCCAACAGCCCAGGGGGGGCTACGAGCAGTACTTC. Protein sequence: CASSQQPRGGYEQYF.

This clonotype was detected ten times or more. The CDR3 coding sequence is TGTGCCAGCAGCCCACAGGGGGCTGGGTCACCCCTCCACTTT. Amino acids: CASSPQGAGSPLHF. The genes are TRBV12-3 or TRBV12-4 and TRBJ1-6, with TRBD1 matching over 9 bases. CDR3 size: 14 residues. J lost 10 bases, V lost 6 bases, and 7 bases had no gene match.

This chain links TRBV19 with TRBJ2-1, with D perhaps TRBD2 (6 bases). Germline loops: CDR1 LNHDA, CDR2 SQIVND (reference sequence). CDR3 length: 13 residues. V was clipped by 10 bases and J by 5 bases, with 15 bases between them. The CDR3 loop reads CANLGLSNNEQFF. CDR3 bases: TGTGCCAATCTGGGACTGTCTAACAATGAGCAGTTCTTC.

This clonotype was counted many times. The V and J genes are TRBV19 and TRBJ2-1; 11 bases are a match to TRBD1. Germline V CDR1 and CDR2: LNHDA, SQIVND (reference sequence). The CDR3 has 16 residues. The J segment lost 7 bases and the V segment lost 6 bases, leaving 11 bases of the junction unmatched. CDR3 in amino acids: CASSQIGQGARNEQFF. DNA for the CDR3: TGTGCCAGTAGCCAAATAGGACAGGGGGCTCGGAATGAGCAGTTCTTC.

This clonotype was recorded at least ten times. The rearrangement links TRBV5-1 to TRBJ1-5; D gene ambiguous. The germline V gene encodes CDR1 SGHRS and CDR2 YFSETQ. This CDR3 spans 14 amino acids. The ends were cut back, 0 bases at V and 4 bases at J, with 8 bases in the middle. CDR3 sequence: CASSLDSPNQPQHF. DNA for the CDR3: TGCGCCAGCAGCTTGGACAGTCCTAATCAGCCCCAGCATTTT.

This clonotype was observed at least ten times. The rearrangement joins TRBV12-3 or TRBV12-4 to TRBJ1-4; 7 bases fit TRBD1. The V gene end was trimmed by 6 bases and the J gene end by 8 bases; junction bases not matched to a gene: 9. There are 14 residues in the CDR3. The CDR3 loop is CASRATGLGEKLFF. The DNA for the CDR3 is TGTGCCAGCAGGGCGACAGGGTTGGGAGAAAAACTGTTTTTT.

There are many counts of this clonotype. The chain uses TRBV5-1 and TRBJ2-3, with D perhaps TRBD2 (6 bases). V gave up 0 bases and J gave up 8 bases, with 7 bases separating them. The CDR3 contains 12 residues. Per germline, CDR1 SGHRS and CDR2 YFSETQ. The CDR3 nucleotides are TGCGCCAGCAGCTTGGAGGGAGGTACGCAGTATTTT. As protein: CASSLEGGTQYF.